A selection of T cell receptor beta chains follows, all from one sample in a study of T cell responses to AZD1222 COVID-19 vaccine. Here immunoSEQ multiplex PCR was the method, and the copy in TCRdb shows in-frame clones only, minus some. The sample lists about 150,000 clones, about 91% occurring once. The sequencing here drew on peripheral blood, taken on day 0 of AZD1222 vaccination. The receptors originated from an adult in good health. Both conserved end residues are part of each CDR3. Each record gives: V gene, D gene, J gene, clone size, CDR3 protein, CDR3 DNA. A D gene is named only where the DNA matches it firmly. Only some rows state a clone size, as once, few, many or a class for expanded clones.

V: TRBV6-5; D: TRBD1; J: TRBJ2-3; size: NA; CDR3: CASTHGQGSDTQYF; DNA: TGTGCCAGCACACACGGACAGGGTTCAGATACGCAGTATTTT
V: TRBV5-1; D: TRBD1; J: TRBJ1-2; size: NA; CDR3: CASSLAGTDAGYTF; DNA: TGCGCCAGCAGCTTGGCCGGGACAGACGCTGGCTACACCTTC
V: TRBV2; D: TRBD2; J: TRBJ2-1; size: NA; CDR3: CASRATSGPNEQFF; DNA: TGTGCCAGCAGAGCGACTAGCGGCCCCAATGAGCAGTTCTTC
V: TRBV19; D: NA; J: TRBJ1-5; size: NA; CDR3: CASQSQGKGPQHF; DNA: TGTGCCAGTCAGTCCCAGGGGAAGGGGCCCCAGCATTTT
V: TRBV15; D: NA; J: TRBJ1-2; size: few; CDR3: CATSREKGYSYGYTF; DNA: TGTGCCACCAGCAGAGAGAAGGGGTATAGCTATGGCTACACCTTC
V: TRBV6-5; D: TRBD1; J: TRBJ1-2; size: NA; CDR3: CASSSTDRTSYTF; DNA: TGTGCCAGCAGTAGTACGGACAGGACGAGCTACACCTTC
V: TRBV18; D: NA; J: TRBJ2-7; size: NA; CDR3: CASSPEGWDYEQYF; DNA: TGTGCCAGCTCACCCGAGGGCTGGGACTACGAGCAGTACTTC
V: TRBV6-2/TRBV6-3; D: NA; J: TRBJ2-1; size: few; CDR3: CASSYQPDSNNEQFF; DNA: TGTGCCAGCAGTTACCAACCGGACTCGAACAATGAGCAGTTCTTC
V: TRBV4-3; D: NA; J: TRBJ1-2; size: NA; CDR3: CASSQVGGLGGYTF; DNA: TGCGCCAGCAGCCAAGTAGGGGGGCTTGGAGGCTACACCTTC
V: TRBV28; D: TRBD2; J: TRBJ2-7; size: NA; CDR3: CASSLELAGGTYF; DNA: TGTGCCAGCAGTTTGGAGCTAGCGGGAGGTACGTACTTC
V: TRBV5-6; D: TRBD1; J: TRBJ2-7; size: NA; CDR3: CASSPKLRDRAPYEQYF; DNA: TGTGCCAGCAGCCCTAAACTCCGGGACAGGGCCCCGTACGAGCAGTACTTC
V: TRBV27; D: NA; J: TRBJ1-1; size: NA; CDR3: CASSSGTFTEAFF; DNA: TGTGCCAGCAGTTCCGGGACCTTCACTGAAGCTTTCTTT
V: TRBV7-6; D: TRBD2; J: TRBJ2-7; size: NA; CDR3: CASSLASGRAHEQYF; DNA: TGTGCCAGCAGCTTAGCAAGCGGGAGGGCCCACGAGCAGTACTTC
V: TRBV7-2; D: NA; J: TRBJ1-4; size: NA; CDR3: CASSLGGGGEKLFF; DNA: TGTGCCAGCAGCTTGGGGGGGGGCGGAGAAAAACTGTTTTTT
V: TRBV18; D: NA; J: TRBJ1-3; size: NA; CDR3: CASSPGASGNTIYF; DNA: TGTGCCAGCTCACCAGGAGCCTCTGGAAACACCATATATTTT
V: TRBV7-9; D: NA; J: TRBJ1-1; size: few; CDR3: CASSPKNTEAFF; DNA: TGTGCCAGCAGCCCCAAGAACACTGAAGCTTTCTTT
V: TRBV2; D: TRBD2; J: TRBJ2-3; size: few; CDR3: CASSDAGGEGNTQYF; DNA: TGTGCCAGCAGTGATGCGGGTGGGGAGGGGAATACGCAGTATTTT
V: TRBV24-1; D: NA; J: TRBJ1-1; size: NA; CDR3: CATILHENTEAFF; DNA: TGTGCCACCATTCTTCACGAGAACACTGAAGCTTTCTTT
V: TRBV6-6; D: TRBD2; J: TRBJ2-1; size: NA; CDR3: CASSYVAGVNEQFF; DNA: TGTGCCAGCAGTTACGTAGCGGGAGTCAATGAGCAGTTCTTC
V: TRBV4-2; D: NA; J: TRBJ1-1; size: NA; CDR3: CASSQGRWGEAFF; DNA: TGTGCCAGCAGCCAAGGACGTTGGGGTGAAGCTTTCTTT
V: TRBV19; D: NA; J: TRBJ1-5; size: NA; CDR3: CASRTSGPNSNQPQHF; DNA: TGTGCCAGTAGGACCTCAGGACCGAATAGCAATCAGCCCCAGCATTTT
V: TRBV28; D: NA; J: TRBJ1-5; size: few; CDR3: CASSVIGRNQPQHF; DNA: TGTGCCAGCAGTGTTATTGGGCGCAATCAGCCCCAGCATTTT
V: TRBV5-1; D: NA; J: TRBJ1-1; size: NA; CDR3: CASSSGSLNTEAFF; DNA: TGCGCCAGCAGTTCTGGCAGCTTGAACACTGAAGCTTTCTTT
V: TRBV11-2; D: NA; J: TRBJ1-1; size: once; CDR3: CASSLKGETTEAFF; DNA: TGTGCCAGCAGCTTAAAGGGGGAGACCACTGAAGCTTTCTTT
V: TRBV19; D: TRBD1; J: TRBJ1-5; size: NA; CDR3: CASSLGTGRNQPQHF; DNA: TGTGCCAGTAGTTTGGGGACAGGGAGGAATCAGCCCCAGCATTTT
V: TRBV12-3/TRBV12-4; D: NA; J: TRBJ2-7; size: NA; CDR3: CASSLWSGDEQYF; DNA: TGTGCCAGCAGTTTATGGTCCGGGGACGAGCAGTACTTC
V: TRBV12-5; D: NA; J: TRBJ2-5; size: once; CDR3: CASGPDLRETQYF; DNA: TGTGCTAGTGGTCCCGATCTTAGGGAGACCCAGTACTTC
V: TRBV9; D: NA; J: TRBJ2-1; size: NA; CDR3: CASSVGRQVTRNEQFF; DNA: TGTGCCAGCAGCGTCGGCAGGCAGGTGACACGGAATGAGCAGTTCTTC
V: TRBV6-2/TRBV6-3; D: TRBD1; J: TRBJ1-1; size: NA; CDR3: CASSDPTGEAFF; DNA: TGTGCCAGCAGTGACCCGACAGGGGAAGCTTTCTTT
V: TRBV6-5; D: NA; J: TRBJ2-2; size: NA; CDR3: CASSYSRGRELFF; DNA: TGTGCCAGCAGTTACTCGAGAGGCAGGGAGCTGTTTTTT
V: TRBV6-5; D: NA; J: TRBJ2-1; size: NA; CDR3: CASRGMAVEFF; DNA: TGTGCCAGCAGGGGCATGGCGGTGGAGTTCTTC
V: TRBV9; D: TRBD2; J: TRBJ2-3; size: NA; CDR3: CASSVGWGGLNTQYF; DNA: TGTGCCAGCAGCGTAGGGTGGGGGGGTTTGAATACGCAGTATTTT
V: TRBV5-1; D: TRBD1; J: TRBJ1-1; size: NA; CDR3: CASTGDRGGNTEAFF; DNA: TGCGCCAGCACCGGGGACAGGGGAGGGAACACTGAAGCTTTCTTT
V: TRBV13; D: TRBD1; J: TRBJ1-1; size: NA; CDR3: CASSVFSGTGNTEAFF; DNA: TGTGCCAGCAGCGTTTTCTCCGGGACAGGGAACACTGAAGCTTTCTTT
V: TRBV7-2; D: NA; J: TRBJ2-5; size: NA; CDR3: CASSLNSLRSEQETQYF; DNA: TGTGCCAGCAGCTTAAATAGCCTCCGTAGCGAACAAGAGACCCAGTACTTC
V: TRBV30; D: NA; J: TRBJ1-5; size: NA; CDR3: CAWSVGVLNQPQHF; DNA: TGTGCCTGGAGTGTGGGGGTTTTGAATCAGCCCCAGCATTTT
V: TRBV6-6; D: TRBD1; J: TRBJ2-7; size: NA; CDR3: CASSSRDRAINEQYF; DNA: TGTGCCAGCAGTTCCCGGGACAGGGCTATCAACGAGCAGTACTTC
V: TRBV30; D: TRBD1; J: TRBJ2-3; size: once; CDR3: CAWSTDRGLTDTQYF; DNA: TGTGCCTGGAGTACGGACAGGGGGCTTACAGATACGCAGTATTTT
V: TRBV15; D: TRBD2; J: TRBJ2-4; size: NA; CDR3: CATSRAIGREIAKNIQYF; DNA: TGTGCCACCAGCAGAGCTATTGGGCGGGAGATAGCCAAAAACATTCAGTACTTC
V: TRBV19; D: NA; J: TRBJ1-6; size: NA; CDR3: CASTSELRLGYNSPLHF; DNA: TGTGCCAGTACATCGGAACTCCGGCTCGGGTATAATTCACCCCTCCACTTT
V: TRBV30; D: NA; J: TRBJ1-2; size: NA; CDR3: CARHEGGYGYTF; DNA: TGTGCCCGCCACGAGGGGGGGTATGGCTACACCTTC
V: TRBV11-2; D: TRBD2; J: TRBJ2-7; size: NA; CDR3: CASSFGRSGEQYF; DNA: TGTGCCAGCAGCTTCGGGAGGTCGGGGGAGCAGTACTTC
V: TRBV29-1; D: NA; J: TRBJ2-2; size: NA; CDR3: CSVQRVAGELFF; DNA: TGCAGCGTCCAGAGGGTCGCCGGGGAGCTGTTTTTT
V: TRBV5-6; D: NA; J: TRBJ1-6; size: NA; CDR3: CASGDRNSPLHF; DNA: TGTGCCAGCGGAGACAGGAATTCACCCCTCCACTTT
V: TRBV5-5; D: NA; J: TRBJ1-1; size: NA; CDR3: CASNHLNTEAFF; DNA: TGTGCCAGCAACCACCTAAACACTGAAGCTTTCTTT
V: TRBV9; D: NA; J: TRBJ2-5; size: NA; CDR3: CASSASLGYQETQYF; DNA: TGTGCCAGCAGCGCATCCTTAGGGTACCAAGAGACCCAGTACTTC
V: TRBV19; D: TRBD2; J: TRBJ2-1; size: NA; CDR3: CASKGPSGGRSYNEQFF; DNA: TGTGCCAGTAAGGGCCCTAGTGGCGGGAGATCCTACAATGAGCAGTTCTTC
V: TRBV5-1; D: NA; J: TRBJ2-7; size: once; CDR3: CASSLDAGVQQYF; DNA: TGCGCCAGCAGCTTGGACGCTGGGGTCCAGCAGTACTTC
V: TRBV27; D: TRBD2; J: TRBJ2-1; size: NA; CDR3: CASSLPDVAGAEQFF; DNA: TGTGCCAGCAGTCTCCCGGATGTAGCGGGAGCCGAGCAGTTCTTC
V: TRBV9; D: NA; J: TRBJ1-1; size: NA; CDR3: CASSSQLHTEAFF; DNA: TGTGCCAGCAGCTCACAATTACACACTGAAGCTTTCTTT
V: TRBV13; D: NA; J: TRBJ2-7; size: NA; CDR3: CASSLRLRPGDEQYF; DNA: TGTGCCAGCAGCTTAAGGTTGAGGCCGGGGGACGAGCAGTACTTC
V: TRBV7-3; D: TRBD1; J: TRBJ2-2; size: NA; CDR3: CASSSRTGYAGELFF; DNA: TGTGCCAGCAGCTCCCGGACAGGGTACGCCGGGGAGCTGTTTTTT
V: TRBV30; D: TRBD1; J: TRBJ1-2; size: once; CDR3: CAWAGGAYGYTF; DNA: TGTGCCTGGGCAGGGGGCGCCTATGGCTACACCTTC
V: TRBV6-2/TRBV6-3; D: NA; J: TRBJ2-5; size: NA; CDR3: CASSENPSRRETQYF; DNA: TGTGCCAGCAGCGAAAATCCTAGCCGAAGGGAGACCCAGTACTTC
V: TRBV9; D: TRBD2; J: TRBJ2-7; size: once; CDR3: CASSVASGVSGEQYF; DNA: TGTGCCAGCAGCGTAGCTAGCGGGGTCTCGGGTGAGCAGTACTTC
V: TRBV4-3; D: NA; J: TRBJ2-2; size: NA; CDR3: CASSQDWGSGELFF; DNA: TGCGCCAGCAGCCAAGATTGGGGAAGCGGGGAGCTGTTTTTT
V: TRBV5-1; D: NA; J: TRBJ2-7; size: NA; CDR3: CASKDSYEQYF; DNA: TGCGCCAGCAAAGACAGCTACGAGCAGTACTTC
V: TRBV6-5; D: NA; J: TRBJ1-2; size: NA; CDR3: CASSSASYNYGYTF; DNA: TGTGCCAGCAGCTCGGCCTCTTATAACTATGGCTACACCTTC
V: TRBV10-3; D: NA; J: TRBJ1-3; size: once; CDR3: CAISESGARGIGNTIYF; DNA: TGTGCCATCAGTGAGTCCGGGGCCCGTGGAATCGGAAACACCATATATTTT